This section outlines one TCR beta chain sequence together with its context. Its antigen remains unidentified. Within one base of it there is no much larger clone, and no base qualities were kept. The CDR3 regions of human TCRbeta chains were analyzed by immunosequencing. The authors' pipeline ran thus. Repertoire TCRs were matched against a reference library of SARS-CoV-2-specific TCRs generated with the MIRA antigen-specificity platform. Breadth was defined as the fraction of unique TCRs that were SARS-CoV-2-associated, and depth was defined as the fraction of total T cells that were SARS-CoV-2-associated. Using the MIRA data, each spike-specific TCR was assigned both to the spike region to which the TCR was reactive and to a CD4 or CD8 class. Log10-transformed breadth and depth values were compared by one-way ANOVA with Sidak's multiple comparisons tests. TCRdb provides this immuneACCESS table in a form limited to in-frame rearrangements. Some clones are lacking; in checked studies, under half of them reflect an unresolved V gene, and why the rest are absent is not known. Clonal size and the V and J genes are those of that table, whereas D and trimming came from the DNA. The sample data list some 180,000 clones, and 85% to 95% of these were observed just once. The top ten clones comprise around 1.5% of the sample.

This sample was included in a study of T cell responses to AZD1222 COVID-19 vaccine (dated by TCRdb to about 2021). General notes on the study: TCR sequencing covered more than 230 trial participants: roughly 200 given two doses of AZD1222 and some 25 given two doses of MenACWY control vaccine. Trial participants were enrolled by age into 18-55, 56-69 and 70-plus year subgroups, with around 150, 28 and 57 TCR-sequenced participants respectively. General conclusions and limits of the study: Reportedly, close to half of the unique spike-specific TCRs recognized epitopes lying outside the regions that are mutated in the B.1.351 and B.1.1.7 variants. The vaccine-associated CD4 TCRs covered the entire spike protein, and the dominant responses fell in regions 160-218 and 743-854. The 56-69-year group was small, and its depth increase did not reach significance, likely because of low power. No day 14 peak-response samples were available, so repertoires were characterized only after the peak T cell response. Conclusions about previously exposed vaccinees are limited, since just six or seven AZD1222 recipients were seropositive for SARS-CoV-2 at baseline. Participants were mostly white British and included more females than males, and it was suggested by the authors that clonal diversity may have been underestimated. Spike-specific TCR breadth and depth rose significantly after two AZD1222 doses compared with day 0 and with MenACWY recipients.

Reading the label with the study, this specimen's time point is: about 28 days (+/-7) after the second vaccine dose. Because spike-specific TCR depth and breadth did not differ between the two schedules, AZD1222 recipients who got a second dose at roughly 4 weeks were pooled with those who got a second dose at roughly 12 weeks. Vaccinee samples were obtained from the UK trials COV001 and COV002, which included a single-blind randomized controlled phase 2/3 trial of AZD1222 (ChAdOx1 nCoV-19) in healthy adults. For TCRbeta chain sequencing, PBMC samples were collected from trial participants at day 0 and at day 28 after the second dose. The CDR3 sequence holds 14 residues, the cysteine and phenylalanine included. The kept DNA is CDR3 alone, 42 bases in frame from the first base. CDR1 SEHNR and CDR2 FQNEAQ were looked up in the germline V gene (reference sequence). The germline ends are 13 bases apart after V is trimmed by 5 bases and J by 4 bases.

This TCR was recovered from an adult who received the AZD1222 COVID-19 vaccine. The material was peripheral blood, obtained 28 days after the second AZD1222 dose. The rearranged chain carries TRBV7-9 and TRBJ2-3, with the D gene too uncertain to name. The CDR3 sequence is CASSTAPRADTQYF. The DNA sequence reads TGTGCCAGCAGCACGGCTCCTAGGGCAGATACGCAGTATTTT.